These T cell receptor beta chains were read from a single sample in a study of T-cell reconstitution after alpha-beta-depleted transplantation in children. TCRdb independently ran MiXCR on the PCR reads; one entry per CDR3 protein. The sample lists about 610,000 distinct CDR3 sequences; roughly a tenth were seen once. Source: PBMCs from the stem cell graft donor, taken from the stem cell graft. These receptors originate from a human donor who donated a stem cell graft to a child with acute myeloid leukemia. Each CDR3 is given without its conserved first and last residue.

>TRBJ2-2|TRBV28
ATKNGLGHLF
>TRBJ2-3|TRBV7-2
ASSLQAADTQY
>TRBJ2-7|TRBV7-8
ASRQQSTGWEQY
>TRBJ2-7|TRBV20-1
SAPRGGNDEQY
>TRBJ1-5|TRBV5-6
ASSTYGRTGNQPQH
>TRBJ2-1|TRBV10-3
AISESGSGYNEQF
>TRBJ2-3|TRBV20-1
SASLAGGPEAQY
>TRBJ1-1|TRBV29-1
SAVITEAF
>TRBJ2-3|TRBV6-5
ASRLAGAFSADTQY
>TRBJ2-1|TRBV5-1
ASGRPTGGEQF
>TRBJ1-6|TRBV6-2/TRBV6-3
ASSYSYQLNSPLH
>TRBJ2-5|TRBV5-6
AMGLGLACSKETQY
>TRBJ2-7|TRBV29-1
SVVLAGEGEQY
>TRBJ2-3|TRBV29-1
SVTGDTDTQY
>TRBJ2-5|TRBV6-5
ASSYEGWETQY
>TRBJ1-6|TRBV6-5
ASSSRPGASSSYNSPLH
>TRBJ2-7|TRBV10-2
ASSESTPGQGLYEQY
>TRBJ2-5|TRBV20-1
SAQSTSGGGRETQY
>TRBJ2-2|TRBV29-1
SVSDPGELF
>TRBJ1-5|TRBV7-2
ASSTLGSPNQPQH